The 20 T cell receptor beta chains below all came from one sample that was sequenced in a study of blood T cell repertoires in COVID-19. The data were produced by immunoSEQ multiplex PCR, yet TCRdb's version contains in-frame clones alone and is incomplete. Altogether 200,000 to 250,000 clones are present, about nine tenths being singletons, with the ten largest covering around 7%. The sequenced sample consisted of PBMCs or T cells enriched from blood (not recorded which). These receptors all stem from a man in his thirties or forties in a cohort exposed to, infected with or recovered from COVID-19 (not recorded which).

The CDR3 sequence: CASSQTTSGGQETQYF. DNA for the CDR3: TGCGCCAGCAGCCAGACGACTAGCGGGGGACAAGAGACCCAGTACTTC. This chain joins TRBV4-1 and TRBJ2-5, with TRBD2 matching 12 bases. The CDR3 loop spans 16 amino acids. Germline V CDR1 and CDR2: MGHRA, YSYEKL. J was trimmed by 2 bases and V by 3 bases; bases with no gene match: 4.

This clone was detected once. The genes are TRBV7-9 and TRBJ2-2; 7 bases are shared with TRBD1. Germline V gene sequence: CDR1 SEHNR, CDR2 FQNEAQ (reference sequence). CDR3 length equals 15 residues. Germline trimming cut 1 base from V and 1 base from J; bases unmatched to any gene: 0. As DNA, the CDR3 is TGTGCCAGCAGCTTAGGGACAGGGAACACCGGGGAGCTGTTTTTT. It codes for CASSLGTGNTGELFF. The entire variable domain, with the rest obtained from reference TRBV7-9 and TRBJ2-2, is as follows: DTGVSQNPRHKITKRGQNVTFRCDPISEHNRLYWYRQTLGQGPEFLTYFQNEAQLEKSRLLSDRFSAERPKGSFSTLEIQRTEQGDSAMYLCASSLGTGNTGELFFGEGSRLTVL.

J is TRBJ2-7 and V is TRBV9; D might be TRBD2 (5 bases). This CDR3 has 14 residues. V was trimmed by 3 bases and J by 0 bases, leaving 10 bases between them. Germline V lookup: CDR1 SGDLS, CDR2 YYNGEE. This chain's CDR3 is CASSARGNSYEQYF. CDR3 in DNA: TGTGCCAGCAGCGCCCGGGGTAACTCCTACGAGCAGTACTTC.

This sequence joins TRBV28 and TRBJ2-1; maybe TRBD1 (7 bases). This CDR3 spans 13 amino acids. V lost 8 bases and J lost 8, with 16 bases in between. Germline CDR1 MDHEN, CDR2 SYDVKM. The CDR3 sequence: CASWRRGQDEQFF. The CDR3 region has the DNA TGTGCCAGCTGGAGGAGGGGGCAGGATGAGCAGTTCTTC.

This chain joins TRBV19 and TRBJ1-2, with 8 bases lining up with TRBD1. This CDR3 is built from 15 residues. The J segment lost 0 bases and the V segment lost 6 bases, leaving 6 bases of the junction unmatched. Germline V gene data show CDR1 as LNHDA and CDR2 as SQIVND (reference sequence). This CDR3 is CASRLDRVTNYGYTF. The CDR3 nucleotides are TGTGCCAGTAGATTGGACAGGGTAACTAACTATGGCTACACCTTC.

V usage is TRBV7-9 and J usage is TRBJ2-1; the match to TRBD2 covers 7 bases. CDR1 is SEHNR and CDR2 is FQNEAQ in the germline V gene (reference sequence). The V gene end was trimmed by 5 bases and the J gene end by 0 bases; junction bases not matched to a gene: 25. The CDR3 is 22 residues long. For the CDR3, the DNA is TGTGCCAGCAGCACAACCCAAGTCCGCGGGAGTGAATCCGAAAGCTCCTACAATGAGCAGTTCTTC. It encodes CASSTTQVRGSESESSYNEQFF.

This clone was observed once. V and J are TRBV5-8 and TRBJ1-2; tentatively, D is TRBD1 (5 bases). The CDR3 consists of 16 residues. Germline-derived CDR1 and CDR2 are SGHTS and YDEGEE. Deletions cut 6 bases from V and 5 bases from J, with 23 bases between. The CDR3 bases are TGTGCCAGCATCCGGACACCCCTCAGGAAATGGTATGGCTACACCTTC. Its protein is CASIRTPLRKWYGYTF. Complete variable domain (other parts from reference TRBV5-8 and TRBJ1-2): EAGVTQSPTHLIKTRGQQATLRCSPISGHTSVYWYQQALGLGLQFLLWYDEGEERNRGNFPPRFSGRQFPNYSSELNVNALELEDSALYLCASIRTPLRKWYGYTFGSGTRLTVV.

The gene calls are TRBV3-1 (or the pseudogene TRBV3-2) and TRBJ2-7, with 12 bases identical to TRBD2. The CDR3 has 20 amino acids. After removal of 0 bases from V and 1 base from J, the junction contained 13 bases not matched to a gene. Germline V CDR1 and CDR2: LGHDT, YNNKEL (reference sequence). The CDR3 loop is CASSQEVETSGRVTSYEQYF. CDR3 in DNA: TGTGCCAGCAGCCAAGAAGTTGAGACTAGCGGGAGAGTAACGTCCTACGAGCAGTACTTC.

This clone was detected only once. The chain couples TRBV24-1 to TRBJ2-5; D is perhaps TRBD2 (5 bases). The CDR3 contains 16 residues. V lost 5 bases to trimming and J lost 2 bases, with 17 bases between them. CDR1 is KGHDR and CDR2 is SFDVKD in the germline V gene. The CDR3 DNA is TGTGCCACCAGTGGACCTGTGTCGGGGTCGCAAGAGACCCAGTACTTC. Translation: CATSGPVSGSQETQYF.

CDR3 in amino acids: CASSLNRMGQVSYGYTF. The CDR3 nucleotides are TGTGCCAGCAGTTTAAACCGCATGGGACAGGTGTCCTATGGCTACACCTTC. The chain couples TRBV28 to TRBJ1-2; 8 bases are shared with TRBD1. Germline V gene data show CDR1 as MDHEN and CDR2 as SYDVKM. With V trimmed by 2 bases and J by 4 bases, 12 bases remained unmatched. This CDR3 spans 17 amino acids.

V gene TRBV5-1 combines with J gene TRBJ1-1; possibly TRBD1 for D (6 bases). Germline V gene lookup returns CDR1 SGHRS and CDR2 YFSETQ. The CDR3 loop spans 15 amino acids. The ends were cut back, 0 bases at V and 10 bases at J, with 19 bases in the middle. CDR3 amino acids: CASSLDTGGGGRAFF. For the CDR3, the DNA is TGCGCCAGCAGCTTGGATACTGGAGGGGGAGGGAGAGCTTTCTTT.

This sequence joins TRBV28 and TRBJ1-5; 9 nucleotides line up with TRBD1. Per the germline V gene, CDR1 is MDHEN and CDR2 is SYDVKM. This CDR3 contains 15 residues. With 2 bases clipped from V and 7 bases from J, the junction kept 6 bases outside the gene matches. CDR3 amino acids: CASSLPGQGVQPQHF. The CDR3 region has the DNA TGTGCCAGCAGTTTACCGGGACAGGGAGTACAGCCCCAGCATTTT.

The J gene is TRBJ2-1, the V gene TRBV7-9; D gene unclear. Germline lookup yields CDR1 SEHNR and CDR2 FQNEAQ (reference sequence). CDR3 length equals 13 residues. V was clipped by 5 bases and J by 7 bases, with 12 bases between them. The CDR3 DNA sequence: TGTGCCAGCAGCCATGCGCAGGTGAATGAGCAGTTCTTC. Protein product: CASSHAQVNEQFF.

The V gene is TRBV27, the J gene TRBJ2-7, with 8 bases lining up with TRBD1. V shed 2 bases, J shed 3 bases, and the junction held 3 bases outside the gene matches. The length of the CDR3 is 14 residues. Germline V gives CDR1 MNHEY, CDR2 SMNVEV (reference sequence). CDR3 sequence: CASSLGRGRYEQYF. The CDR3 bases are TGTGCCAGCAGTTTAGGCAGGGGGCGCTACGAGCAGTACTTC.

The rearrangement links TRBV5-1 to TRBJ1-4; D uncertain. This CDR3 contains 15 residues. Trimming took 0 bases from V and 6 from J, leaving 12 bases between them. From germline, CDR1 is SGHRS and CDR2 YFSETQ. The CDR3 DNA reads as TGCGCCAGCAGCTTGGGAGACACGGTGGATGAAAAACTGTTTTTT. It translates to CASSLGDTVDEKLFF. The full variable domain, in which reference TRBV5-1 and TRBJ1-4 provide the parts outside the CDR3, is KAGVTQTPRYLIKTRGQQVTLSCSPISGHRSVSWYQQTPGQGLQFLFEYFSETQRNKGNFPGRFSGRQFSNSRSEMNVSTLELGDSALYLCASSLGDTVDEKLFFGSGTQLSVL.

This clone was counted once. The V call is TRBV7-8, the J call TRBJ2-7; D is undetermined. The germline CDR1 and CDR2 sequences are SGHVS and FQNEAQ. V shed 5 bases and J shed 6 bases, with 11 bases lying between them. This CDR3 is built from 12 residues. The CDR3 coding sequence is TGTGCCAGCAGCCCCCCAGGTCCCGAGCAGTACTTC. It encodes CASSPPGPEQYF.

This clone came up a few times. This sequence joins TRBV25-1 and TRBJ1-5; 8 bases line up with TRBD1. J lost 4 bases, V lost 2 bases, and 4 bases had no gene match. Germline V gene data show CDR1 as MGHDK and CDR2 as SYGVNS. This CDR3 comprises 15 residues. As DNA, the CDR3 is TGTGCCAGCAGTGAACCAGGGGGCCCAAATCAGCCCCAGCATTTT. Residues: CASSEPGGPNQPQHF. The full variable domain, rest sourced from reference TRBV25-1 and TRBJ1-5, is EADIYQTPRYLVIGTGKKITLECSQTMGHDKMYWYQQDPGMELHLIHYSYGVNSTEKGDLSSESTVSRIRTEHFPLTLESARPSHTSQYLCASSEPGGPNQPQHFGDGTRLSIL.

This sequence joins TRBV27 and TRBJ1-4, with 7 bases matching TRBD1. With 3 bases clipped from V and 8 bases from J, the junction kept 6 bases outside the gene matches. This CDR3 region has 14 residues. Germline V lookup: CDR1 MNHEY, CDR2 SMNVEV (reference sequence). The CDR3 spells CASSLSGGYEKLFF. The CDR3, as DNA: TGTGCCAGCAGTTTGTCAGGGGGGTACGAAAAACTGTTTTTT.

The gene calls are TRBV5-3 and TRBJ1-5; D call uncertain. TRBV5-3 is recorded as an ORF, its role being uncertain. The germline V and J ends were trimmed by 9 bases and 6 bases, with 19 bases remaining between them. This CDR3 is 14 amino acids long. In DNA form, the CDR3 reads TGTGCCATCGGTACCCTCTCGGGTCGTCAGCCCCAGCATTTT. Translating gives CAIGTLSGRQPQHF.

The chain combines TRBV7-2 with TRBJ2-5; tentative D call: TRBD2 (5 bases). The V end lost 5 bases, the J end lost 4 bases, and 11 bases lay between the germline ends. Germline loops: CDR1 SGHTA, CDR2 FQGNSA. The CDR3 runs to 13 residues. The DNA of the CDR3 is TGTGCCAGCAGCCCTACTAGACCAGAGACCCAGTACTTC. Amino acid sequence: CASSPTRPETQYF.